Included here is one T cell receptor beta chain sequence, with context. What it recognizes is unknown. Six replicates per PBMC sample, mostly from roughly 470 ng of genomic DNA. TCRdb's table, derived via immunoSEQ multiplex PCR, lists solely in-frame clones and lacks some. The data contain 55,000 to 75,000 clones, around 80% of them singletons. The record originates from a study of neoadjuvant anti-PD-1 for oral cavity cancer. Overall study context: Patients without progression got a fourth dose around day 43. Study-level points and caveats: Post-nivolumab, blood T cell clonality was significantly elevated in non-responders. Treg/Th17 ratio rose with pretreatment blood and fell with post-treatment tumor TCRbeta clonality.

Germline V CDR1 and CDR2: MDHEN, SYDVKM. This CDR3 has 14 residues. V gave up 3 bases and J gave up 5 bases; unmatched junction bases: 7. This TCR was recovered from a person aged 35-79 years with oral cavity squamous cell carcinoma. The rearrangement uses TRBV28 and TRBJ2-7; 7 bases fit TRBD1. Sequences were derived from PBMCs, sampled before nivolumab (anti-PD-1) treatment. CDR3 sequence: CASSFRTGVNEQYF. For the CDR3, the DNA is TGTGCCAGCAGTTTCAGAACAGGGGTCAACGAGCAGTACTTC.